The T cell receptor (beta chain) under discussion was sequenced for a study of blood T cell repertoires in COVID-19. The overall study: Acute-phase and convalescent COVID-19 samples originated in the United States, Italy and Spain. The analysed material was cDNA or gDNA that came from T cells, B-cell-depleted T cells, or PBMCs.

The CDR3 covers 17 residues. Germline CDR1 is ENHRY and CDR2 is SYGVKD. V was pared by 3 bases and J by 7 bases, with 7 bases of the junction left unmatched. Methods used by the authors: From reference gene primer amplification, estimates of nucleated cell counts were derived. Clones were read by immunoSEQ multiplex PCR, and TCRdb kept only the in-frame ones, dropping some. V and J calls and clone size are copied from that table; D and trimming were computed from the DNA. The sample holds approximately 190,000 clones; about nine tenths are singletons and the top ten take 0.53%. The V and J genes are TRBV10-3 and TRBJ2-2, with TRBD2 matching 14 bases. This sequence originates from a man in his forties or fifties with acute or convalescent COVID-19. Sequencing used peripheral blood. The CDR3, as DNA: TGTGCCATCAGTGAATCGTGGACTAGCGGGAGGTTCGGGGAGCTGTTTTTT. It is translated as CAISESWTSGRFGELFF.